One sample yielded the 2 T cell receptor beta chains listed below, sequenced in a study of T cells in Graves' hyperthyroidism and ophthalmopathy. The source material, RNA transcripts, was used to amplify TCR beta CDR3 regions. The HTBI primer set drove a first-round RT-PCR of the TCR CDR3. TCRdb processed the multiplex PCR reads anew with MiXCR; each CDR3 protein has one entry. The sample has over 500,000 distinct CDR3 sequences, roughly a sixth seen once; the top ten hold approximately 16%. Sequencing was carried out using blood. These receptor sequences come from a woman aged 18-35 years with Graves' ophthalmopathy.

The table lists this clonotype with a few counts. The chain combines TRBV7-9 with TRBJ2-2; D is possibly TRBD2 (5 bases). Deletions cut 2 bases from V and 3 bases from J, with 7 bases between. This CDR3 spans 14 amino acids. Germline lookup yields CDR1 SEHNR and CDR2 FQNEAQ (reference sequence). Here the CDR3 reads CASSLFGDTGELFF. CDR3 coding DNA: TGTGCCAGCAGCTTATTCGGGGACACCGGGGAGCTGTTTTTT.

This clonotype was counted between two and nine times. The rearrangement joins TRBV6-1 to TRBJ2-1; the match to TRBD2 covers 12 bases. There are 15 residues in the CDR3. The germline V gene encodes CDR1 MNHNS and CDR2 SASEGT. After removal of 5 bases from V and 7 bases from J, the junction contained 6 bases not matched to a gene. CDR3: CASSRKTSGGNEQFF. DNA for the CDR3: TGTGCCAGCAGTCGAAAGACTAGCGGGGGAAATGAGCAGTTCTTC.